This T cell receptor beta chain was observed in a study of blood T cells in healthy people across ages. In this sample, this clonotype turned up a few times. Antigen specificity is unknown. Germline V gene sequence: CDR1 SQVTM, CDR2 ANQGSEA. V was clipped by 6 bases and J by 2 bases, with 10 bases between them. CDR3 length: 12 residues. Then a second PCR, running roughly 7 to 11 cycles, was carried out with a sample-barcoded 5' primer and a J-beta primer mix. TCRdb used MiXCR to reprocess the 5' RACE reads, holding one entry per CDR3 protein. The profile covers some 320,000 distinct CDR3 sequences, with roughly a quarter appearing a single time and approximately 28% taken by the ten largest. Whole-study findings and limits: Lack of knowledge of donor CMV status possibly confounded expanded clonotype changes.

Isolated PBMCs totaled at least 6 million in each sample. Sequenced sample: blood. The source of this sequence is a woman aged 65 to 85 in good health. The chain combines TRBV29-1 with TRBJ2-5; D uncertain. Written as DNA, the CDR3 is TGCAGCGTCCAGGAAGGACAAGAGACCCAGTACTTC. This gives the protein CSVQEGQETQYF.